This T cell receptor (beta chain) was sequenced during a study of blood T cells in healthy people across ages. Alongside a J-beta primer mix, a sample-barcoded 5' primer served in a second PCR lasting about 7 to 11 cycles. Each cDNA molecule carried a tag from a template-switch adaptor that contained 12 random nucleotides. TCRdb ran MiXCR on the 5' RACE reads and lists one entry per CDR3 protein. This sample yields about 1.4 million distinct CDR3 sequences, of which approximately 59% are seen a single time; more than 6% belongs to the top ten. Per sample, extraction of total RNA gave at least 5.5 micrograms in every case. Germline V gene data show CDR1 as DFQATT and CDR2 as SNEGSKA (reference sequence). V lost 5 bases and J lost 3, with 6 bases in between. This CDR3 contains 11 residues. A few counts support this clonotype.

This clonotype was sampled from a man aged 18 to 29 in good health. Source material: blood. The rearrangement uses TRBV20-1 and TRBJ2-3; D is ambiguous. The CDR3 reads CSAPRTDTQYF. CDR3 nucleotide sequence: TGCAGTGCTCCCCGAACAGATACGCAGTATTTT.